This T cell receptor beta chain comes out of a study of neurological immune-mediated disorders. Template-switch 5'RACE cDNA synthesis added a 10-nucleotide unique molecular identifier. TCRdb analysed the 5' RACE reads with MiXCR anew, one entry per CDR3 protein. The sample includes roughly 48,000 distinct CDR3 sequences, 4.5% to 7% of them seen just once. The CDR3 loop spans 13 amino acids. V lost 1 base and J lost 0, with 2 bases in between. Germline CDR1 and CDR2: MDHEN and SYDVKM. This clonotype has at least ten counts. This clonotype originated in a woman under 30 with multiple sclerosis. V and J are TRBV28 and TRBJ2-3, with D hard to call. Sequencing used CD4+ T cells from blood. DNA of the CDR3: TGTGCCAGCAGTTTATCTAGCACAGATACGCAGTATTTT. Translating it yields CASSLSSTDTQYF. Using reference TRBV28 and TRBJ2-3 for the parts outside the CDR3, the full variable domain is DVKVTQSSRYLVKRTGEKVFLECVQDMDHENMFWYRQDPGLGLRLIYFSYDVKMKEKGDIPEGYSVSREKKERFSLILESASTNQTSMYLCASSLSSTDTQYFGPGTRLTVL.